This passage covers 5 T cell receptor beta chains from one sample sequenced in a study of shared clonotypes between healthy human individuals. Data came from immunoSEQ multiplex PCR; TCRdb stores just in-frame clones and leaves some out. The sample includes 2 million to 2.5 million clones, more than 90% of them seen just once. Sequenced sample: naive CD4+ T cells sorted from blood. Sample subset: CD45RA+ positively selected. The source is a man in his late teens or twenties in good health.

This chain uses TRBV5-6 with TRBJ1-4, with no clear D. V was pared by 4 bases and J by 5 bases, with 12 bases between. Germline assignment: CDR1 SGHDT and CDR2 YYEEEE. The CDR3 has 14 amino acids. CDR3 loop: CASSVTKLNEKLFF. CDR3 nucleotide sequence: TGTGCCAGCAGCGTAACGAAGCTAAATGAAAAACTGTTTTTT.

This clone was observed once. The V gene is TRBV5-1, the J gene TRBJ2-4, with TRBD1 identical over 8 bases. The V and J ends lost 4 bases and 0 bases, in that order; junction bases with no gene match: 15. The CDR3 length is 19 residues. Germline V gene data show CDR1 as SGHRS and CDR2 as YFSETQ. CDR3 in amino acids: CASSLGTGQRGVAKNIQYF. The CDR3 DNA sequence: TGCGCCAGCAGCCTGGGGACAGGACAACGTGGGGTAGCCAAAAACATTCAGTACTTC. The full variable domain, completed using reference TRBV5-1 and TRBJ2-4, is KAGVTQTPRYLIKTRGQQVTLSCSPISGHRSVSWYQQTPGQGLQFLFEYFSETQRNKGNFPGRFSGRQFSNSRSEMNVSTLELGDSALYLCASSLGTGQRGVAKNIQYFGAGTRLSVL.

This rearrangement joins TRBV27 to TRBJ1-1; D might be TRBD1 (6 bases). This CDR3 is 18 amino acids long. Germline CDR1 and CDR2: MNHEY and SMNVEV (reference sequence). Trimming left V 6 bases short and J 3 bases short, with 26 bases between. CDR3 loop: CASSRRYDTGKVDTEAFF. The CDR3 DNA sequence: TGTGCCAGCAGCCGGCGGTATGATACAGGGAAGGTGGACACTGAAGCTTTCTTT.

V gene TRBV28 combines with J gene TRBJ2-7; 15 nucleotides match TRBD2. The CDR3 is 17 amino acids. Germline CDR1 MDHEN, CDR2 SYDVKM. The trim removed 3 bases at V and 4 bases at J, leaving 7 bases unmatched. The chain's CDR3 is CASSFGGTSGRLYEQYF. CDR3 bases: TGTGCCAGCAGTTTTGGGGGGACTAGCGGGAGGTTATACGAGCAGTACTTC.

The genes are TRBV6-5 and TRBJ2-1; TRBD2 aligns across 8 bases. Per germline, CDR1 MNHEY and CDR2 SVGAGI. Trimming at V came to 4 bases and at J to 4 bases, leaving 3 bases not matched to a gene. This CDR3 comprises 14 residues. The CDR3, as DNA: TGTGCCAGCAGTTTGGTAGCGGGGTACAATGAGCAGTTCTTC. Encoded protein: CASSLVAGYNEQFF.